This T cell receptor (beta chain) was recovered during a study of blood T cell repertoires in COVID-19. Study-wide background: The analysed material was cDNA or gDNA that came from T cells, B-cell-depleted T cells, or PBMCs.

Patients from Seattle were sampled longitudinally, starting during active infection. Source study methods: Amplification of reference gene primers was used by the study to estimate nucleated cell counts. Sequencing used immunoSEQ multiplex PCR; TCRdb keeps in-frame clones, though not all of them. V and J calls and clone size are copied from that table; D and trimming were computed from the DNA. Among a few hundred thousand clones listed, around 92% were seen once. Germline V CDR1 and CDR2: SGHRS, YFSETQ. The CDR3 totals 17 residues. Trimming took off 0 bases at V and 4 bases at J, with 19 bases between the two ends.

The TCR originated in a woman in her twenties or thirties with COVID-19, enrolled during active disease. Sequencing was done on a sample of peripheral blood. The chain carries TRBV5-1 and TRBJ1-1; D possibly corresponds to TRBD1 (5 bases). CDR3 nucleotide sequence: TGCGCCAGCAGCTTGGCCGAAGGAGCAGGGTTTGTCACTGAAGCTTTCTTT. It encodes CASSLAEGAGFVTEAFF.